The rows below give T cell receptor beta chains drawn from one sample of a study of cytomegalovirus exposure and HLA in healthy donors. Measured with immunoSEQ multiplex PCR; TCRdb has only the in-frame clones, and not every one. Among about 100,000 clones listed, 10% were seen once. The sample comprised PBMCs. These receptors all stem from a man between 35 and 55 years old in good health and CMV-seropositive. CDR3s include the opening cysteine and the closing phenylalanine or tryptophan. A D gene is named only where the DNA matches it firmly. Expanded clones are given a class, and other clones once, few, many or no size at all.

NA | TRBJ1-2 | TRBD1 | TRBV5-5 | CASSQQGANYGYTF | TGTGCCAGCAGCCAACAGGGGGCTAACTATGGCTACACCTTC
NA | TRBJ2-1 | NA | TRBV6-6 | CASRLMDRTTDEQFF | TGTGCCAGCAGGCTGATGGACAGGACTACCGATGAGCAGTTCTTC
NA | TRBJ2-7 | NA | TRBV2 | CASSPDRRRPYEQYF | TGTGCCAGCAGTCCTGACAGGAGACGACCTTACGAGCAGTACTTC
few | TRBJ2-1 | NA | TRBV9 | CASSVAGYNEQFF | TGTGCCAGCAGCGTAGCAGGGTACAATGAGCAGTTCTTC
few | TRBJ2-1 | NA | TRBV7-6 | CASSTSGVDEQFF | TGTGCCAGCAGCACCAGCGGCGTCGATGAGCAGTTCTTC
few | TRBJ2-2 | NA | TRBV29-1 | CSVEEGTPNTGELFF | TGCAGCGTTGAAGAAGGGACTCCTAACACCGGGGAGCTGTTTTTT
NA | TRBJ2-3 | TRBD2 | TRBV7-9 | CASSLSIFSGRSEDTQYF | TGTGCCAGCAGCTTATCGATTTTCAGCGGGAGGTCCGAAGATACGCAGTATTTT
NA | TRBJ1-5 | NA | TRBV27 | CASSTSTGWSQPQHF | TGTGCCAGCAGTACCTCCACAGGGTGGAGTCAGCCCCAGCATTTT
NA | TRBJ2-1 | NA | TRBV7-8 | CASSLGMGQGFF | TGTGCCAGCAGCTTAGGCATGGGGCAGGGATTCTTC
NA | TRBJ2-3 | TRBD1 | TRBV29-1 | CSVDGQVSTDTQYF | TGCAGCGTTGATGGACAGGTTAGCACAGATACGCAGTATTTT
NA | TRBJ1-6 | NA | TRBV5-4 | CASSFSGDGVYNSPLHF | TGTGCCAGCAGCTTTTCAGGGGATGGGGTCTATAATTCACCCCTCCACTTT
few | TRBJ2-2 | NA | TRBV6-1 | CASNAAPEDTGELFF | TGTGCCAGCAACGCGGCACCGGAGGACACCGGGGAGCTGTTTTTT
few | TRBJ1-6 | NA | TRBV6-1 | CASSELGGGNSPLHF | TGTGCCAGCAGTGAACTTGGGGGCGGTAATTCACCCCTCCACTTT
NA | TRBJ2-1 | NA | TRBV9 | CASSVVGRLGIEQFF | TGTGCCAGCAGCGTAGTTGGGAGGCTCGGGATTGAGCAGTTCTTC
NA | TRBJ2-5 | TRBD1 | TRBV29-1 | CSAKPRDRGGETQYF | TGCAGCGCTAAACCCCGGGACAGGGGTGGGGAGACCCAGTACTTC
NA | TRBJ2-7 | TRBD1 | TRBV6-1 | CASSEATTGAYEQYF | TGTGCCAGCAGTGAAGCAACGACAGGGGCCTACGAGCAGTACTTC
few | TRBJ1-5 | NA | TRBV12-5 | CASGSPGLRYQPQHF | TGTGCTAGTGGATCCCCGGGACTGAGGTATCAGCCCCAGCATTTT
few | TRBJ2-4 | TRBD2 | TRBV6-1 | CASSPPYSGANIQYF | TGTGCCAGCAGTCCCCCCTATAGCGGGGCAAACATTCAGTACTTC
NA | TRBJ2-7 | NA | TRBV7-9 | CASETGAYEQYF | TGTGCCAGCGAGACGGGGGCCTACGAGCAGTACTTC
NA | TRBJ2-3 | NA | TRBV7-9 | CASNPGLSTDTQYF | TGTGCCAGCAACCCGGGACTCTCCACAGATACGCAGTATTTT
few | TRBJ2-1 | NA | TRBV6-5 | CASTGGVSNEQFF | TGTGCCAGCACAGGAGGGGTATCAAATGAGCAGTTCTTC
NA | TRBJ2-7 | TRBD2 | TRBV28 | CASRPPTSESYEQYF | TGTGCCAGCAGACCCCCGACTAGCGAATCCTACGAGCAGTACTTC
many | TRBJ1-1 | NA | TRBV10-3 | CAIGVSANTEAFF | TGTGCCATCGGAGTATCAGCCAACACTGAAGCTTTCTTT
few | TRBJ1-2 | NA | TRBV5-8 | CASSLSRGGYGYTF | TGTGCCAGCAGCTTATCAAGGGGGGGCTATGGCTACACCTTC
NA | TRBJ2-7 | NA | TRBV5-8 | CASSFVLQGEQYF | TGTGCCAGCAGCTTTGTCCTACAGGGCGAGCAGTACTTC
NA | TRBJ1-5 | TRBD1 | TRBV28 | CASRGGTGQLQPQHF | TGTGCCAGCAGAGGCGGGACAGGGCAATTGCAGCCCCAGCATTTT
NA | TRBJ2-5 | NA | TRBV11-2 | CASSLLNEETQYF | TGTGCCAGCAGCCTACTCAACGAAGAGACCCAGTACTTC
once | TRBJ2-7 | NA | TRBV28 | CASSLPGYEQYF | TGTGCCAGCAGTTTACCAGGCTACGAGCAGTACTTC
few | TRBJ2-1 | TRBD2 | TRBV19 | CASSPGGGQPGVNEQFF | TGTGCCAGTAGTCCCGGGGGGGGGCAACCCGGGGTAAATGAGCAGTTCTTC
few | TRBJ1-4 | TRBD1 | TRBV2 | CASTHDRDITNEKLFF | TGTGCCAGCACCCATGACAGGGATATAACTAATGAAAAACTGTTTTTT
few | TRBJ2-1 | TRBD2 | TRBV2 | CASSGETSFYEQFF | TGTGCCAGCAGTGGGGAGACTAGCTTCTATGAGCAGTTCTTC
NA | TRBJ2-5 | TRBD2 | TRBV5-1 | CASSREGLAGEETQYF | TGCGCCAGCAGCCGGGAGGGGCTAGCGGGAGAAGAGACCCAGTACTTC
few | TRBJ1-5 | TRBD1 | TRBV6-1 | CASTYVTGESQPQHF | TGTGCCAGCACCTACGTGACAGGGGAGAGTCAGCCCCAGCATTTT
few | TRBJ2-3 | TRBD2 | TRBV6-1 | CASSVQREPDTQYF | TGTGCCAGCAGTGTCCAGCGGGAGCCAGATACGCAGTATTTT
few | TRBJ1-1 | NA | TRBV6-5 | CASSRGTEAFF | TGTGCCAGCAGCCGCGGCACTGAAGCTTTCTTT
NA | TRBJ2-7 | NA | TRBV7-2 | CASSFSVGHEQYF | TGTGCCAGCAGCTTCAGCGTAGGCCACGAGCAGTACTTC
few | TRBJ2-1 | NA | TRBV11-2 | CASSLDLGRGREQFF | TGTGCCAGCAGCTTAGATCTGGGCAGGGGCCGGGAGCAGTTCTTC
NA | TRBJ2-5 | NA | TRBV25-1 | CASSEVRLYQETQYF | TGTGCCAGCAGTGAAGTCAGACTGTACCAAGAGACCCAGTACTTC
NA | TRBJ2-3 | NA | TRBV9 | CASSGRTEDTQYF | TGTGCCAGCAGCGGACGGACAGAAGATACGCAGTATTTT
NA | TRBJ1-4 | TRBD1 | TRBV2 | CASTDRVNEKLFF | TGTGCCAGCACCGACAGGGTTAATGAAAAACTGTTTTTT
NA | TRBJ2-7 | NA | TRBV29-1 | CSVENRVGEQYF | TGCAGCGTTGAAAACAGGGTTGGGGAGCAGTACTTC
NA | TRBJ2-2 | TRBD1 | TRBV4-2 | CASSQGDSVAGELFF | TGTGCCAGCAGCCAAGGGGACAGTGTCGCCGGGGAGCTGTTTTTT
few | TRBJ2-5 | TRBD2 | TRBV7-2 | CASRSSGSAGATQYF | TGTGCCAGCAGATCCAGCGGGAGCGCTGGTGCGACCCAGTACTTC
NA | TRBJ2-2 | NA | TRBV10-3 | CAITRGTGELFF | TGTGCCATCACCCGGGGCACCGGGGAGCTGTTTTTT
NA | TRBJ2-2 | NA | TRBV11-1 | CASSLGETGELFF | TGTGCCAGCAGCTTAGGGGAGACCGGGGAGCTGTTTTTT
NA | TRBJ1-1 | NA | TRBV10-1 | CASRESGGNTEAFF | TGCGCCAGCAGGGAAAGTGGAGGGAACACTGAAGCTTTCTTT
NA | TRBJ2-5 | NA | TRBV27 | CASSLGLQETQYF | TGTGCCAGCAGTTTAGGGCTCCAAGAGACCCAGTACTTC
few | TRBJ2-4 | TRBD2 | TRBV2 | CASSEWGGDIQYF | TGTGCCAGCAGTGAGTGGGGGGGTGACATTCAGTACTTC
few | TRBJ2-5 | TRBD1 | TRBV30 | CAWGQGQETQYF | TGTGCCTGGGGACAGGGTCAGGAGACCCAGTACTTC
few | TRBJ2-5 | TRBD2 | TRBV4-2 | CASSQVTGGEETQYF | TGTGCCAGCAGCCAAGTGACGGGAGGGGAAGAGACCCAGTACTTC
NA | TRBJ2-7 | NA | TRBV28 | CASSLPQGLYEQYF | TGTGCCAGCAGTTTACCCCAGGGGCTCTACGAGCAGTACTTC
NA | TRBJ1-5 | TRBD1 | TRBV2 | CASGTGGNQPQHF | TGTGCCAGCGGGACAGGGGGGAATCAGCCCCAGCATTTT
few | TRBJ2-1 | TRBD1 | TRBV7-9 | CASRQRQGAPYNEQFF | TGTGCCAGCAGGCAACGGCAGGGGGCACCCTACAATGAGCAGTTCTTC
NA | TRBJ2-5 | NA | TRBV2 | CASSAGEETQYF | TGTGCCAGCAGTGCTGGGGAGGAGACCCAGTACTTC
few | TRBJ1-2 | TRBD1 | TRBV19 | CASSLKDRDWYGYTF | TGTGCCAGTAGTTTAAAGGACAGGGATTGGTATGGCTACACCTTC